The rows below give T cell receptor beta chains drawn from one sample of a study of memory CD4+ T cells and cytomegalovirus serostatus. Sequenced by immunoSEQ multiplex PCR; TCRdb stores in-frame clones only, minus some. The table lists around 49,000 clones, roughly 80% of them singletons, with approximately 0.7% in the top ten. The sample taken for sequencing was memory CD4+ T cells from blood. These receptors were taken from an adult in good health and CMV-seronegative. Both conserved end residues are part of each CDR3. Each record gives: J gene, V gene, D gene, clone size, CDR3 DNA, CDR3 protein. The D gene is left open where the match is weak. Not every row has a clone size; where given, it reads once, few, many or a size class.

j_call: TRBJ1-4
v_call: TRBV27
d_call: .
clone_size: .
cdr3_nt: TGTGCCAGCAGTTCTTTGGGGAGGAATGAAAAACTGTTTTTT
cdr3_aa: CASSSLGRNEKLFF

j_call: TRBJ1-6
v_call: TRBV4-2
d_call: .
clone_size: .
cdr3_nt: TGTGCCAGCAGACCCGGACAAGGTGGCGGTTCACCCCTCCACTTT
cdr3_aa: CASRPGQGGGSPLHF

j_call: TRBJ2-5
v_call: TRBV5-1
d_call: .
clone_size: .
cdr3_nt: TGCGCCAGCAGCTTGGGGTCGAGCGGGCCGCCCTGGTACTTC
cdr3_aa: CASSLGSSGPPWYF

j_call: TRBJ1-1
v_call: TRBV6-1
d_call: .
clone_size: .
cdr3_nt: TGTGCCAGCAGTCGTACAGGGACGTGGACTGAAGCTTTCTTT
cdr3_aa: CASSRTGTWTEAFF

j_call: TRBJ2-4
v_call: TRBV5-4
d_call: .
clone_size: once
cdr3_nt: TGTGCCAGCAGCCGGGGAGCGGACCCCCAAAACATTCAGTACTTC
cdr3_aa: CASSRGADPQNIQYF

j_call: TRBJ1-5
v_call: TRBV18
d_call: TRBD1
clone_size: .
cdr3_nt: TGTGCCAGCTCGGATCAGGGACAGATGAATCAGCCCCAGCATTTT
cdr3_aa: CASSDQGQMNQPQHF

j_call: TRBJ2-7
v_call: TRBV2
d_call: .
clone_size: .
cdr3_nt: TGTGCCAGCAGTGAGGGGCGGTGGTACGAGCAGTACTTC
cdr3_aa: CASSEGRWYEQYF

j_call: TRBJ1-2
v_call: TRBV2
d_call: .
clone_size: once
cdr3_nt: TGTGCCAGCAGTGATACTCCCGATAACTATGGCTACACCTTC
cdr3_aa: CASSDTPDNYGYTF

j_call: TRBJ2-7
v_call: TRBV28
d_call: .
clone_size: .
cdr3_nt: TGTGCCAGCAGTTCCCCCGGAGAAAAGCAGTACTTC
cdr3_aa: CASSSPGEKQYF

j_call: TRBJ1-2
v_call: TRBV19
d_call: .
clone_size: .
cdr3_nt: TGTGCCAGTAGTATAGAGGGTAATTCTAACTATGGCTACACCTTC
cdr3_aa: CASSIEGNSNYGYTF

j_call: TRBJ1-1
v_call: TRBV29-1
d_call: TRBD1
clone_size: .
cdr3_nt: TGCAGCGCAAACAGGGGAATGAACACTGAAGCTTTCTTT
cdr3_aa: CSANRGMNTEAFF

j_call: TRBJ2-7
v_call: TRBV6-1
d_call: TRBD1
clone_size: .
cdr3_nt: TGTGCCAGCAGTGAAGGGATCGGGACAGGGGCTCTCAAGGGGTCCGAGCAGTACTTC
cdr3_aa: CASSEGIGTGALKGSEQYF

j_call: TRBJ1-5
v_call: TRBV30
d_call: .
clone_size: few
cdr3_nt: TGTGCCTGCTCTGGGGGGAGCAATCAGCCCCAGCATTTT
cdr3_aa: CACSGGSNQPQHF

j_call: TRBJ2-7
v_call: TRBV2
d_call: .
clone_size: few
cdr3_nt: TGTGCCAGCAGCCAGGACGGCTACGAGCAGTACTTC
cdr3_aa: CASSQDGYEQYF

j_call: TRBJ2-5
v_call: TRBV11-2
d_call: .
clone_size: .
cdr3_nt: TGTGCCAGCAGCTTAAGCAGGGTAGAGACCCAGTACTTC
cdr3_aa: CASSLSRVETQYF

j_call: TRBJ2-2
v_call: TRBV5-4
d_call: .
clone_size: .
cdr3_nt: TGTGCCAGCAGCCGGGACACCCGGGGGACCGGGGAGCTGTTTTTT
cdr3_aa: CASSRDTRGTGELFF

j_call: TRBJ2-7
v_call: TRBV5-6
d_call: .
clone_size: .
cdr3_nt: TGTGCCAGCAGCTTCCGCGGCCCAGGGTCCTACGAGCAGTACTTC
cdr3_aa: CASSFRGPGSYEQYF

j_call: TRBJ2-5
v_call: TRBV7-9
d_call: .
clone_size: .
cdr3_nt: TGTGCCAGCAGCTTAACGACCGCGCTAGGGGGGAAAGAGACCCAGTACTTC
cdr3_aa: CASSLTTALGGKETQYF

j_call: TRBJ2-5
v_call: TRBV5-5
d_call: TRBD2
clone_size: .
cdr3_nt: TGTGCCAGCAGCCTCCTTGGGGGGGTTCAAGAGACCCAGTACTTC
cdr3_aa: CASSLLGGVQETQYF

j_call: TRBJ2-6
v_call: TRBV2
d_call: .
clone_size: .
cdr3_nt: TGTGCCAGCAGTGTCCTTGGTTCTGGGGCCAACGTCCTGACTTTC
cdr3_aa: CASSVLGSGANVLTF

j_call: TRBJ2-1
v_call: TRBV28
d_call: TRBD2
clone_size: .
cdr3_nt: TGTGCCAGCAGTCACACGGGACTAGGGGGGAATGAGCAGTTCTTC
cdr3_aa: CASSHTGLGGNEQFF

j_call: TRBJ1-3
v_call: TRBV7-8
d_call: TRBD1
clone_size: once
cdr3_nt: TGTGCCAGCAGCCACCGGGACAGGGACACTGGAAACACCATATATTTT
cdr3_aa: CASSHRDRDTGNTIYF

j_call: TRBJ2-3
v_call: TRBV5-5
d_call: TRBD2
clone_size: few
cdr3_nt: TGTGCCAGCAGCTCAGCTAGCGGGAGGAGGACAGATACGCAGTATTTT
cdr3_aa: CASSSASGRRTDTQYF

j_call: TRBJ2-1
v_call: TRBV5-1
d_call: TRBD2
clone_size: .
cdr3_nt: TGCGCCAGCAACCTGAAAGCGGGAGGGCCCCCCTACGGCAATGAGCAGTTCTTC
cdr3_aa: CASNLKAGGPPYGNEQFF

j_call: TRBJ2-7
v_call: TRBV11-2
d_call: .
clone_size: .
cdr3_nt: TGTGCCAGCAGCGCCTCCTCCGGGAGCTGGTACTTC
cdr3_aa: CASSASSGSWYF

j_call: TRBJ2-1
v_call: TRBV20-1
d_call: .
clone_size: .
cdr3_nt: TGCAGTGCCAGAGCGGACAATGAGCAGTTCTTC
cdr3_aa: CSARADNEQFF

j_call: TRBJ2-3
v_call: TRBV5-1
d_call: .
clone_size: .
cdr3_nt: TGCGCCAGCAGCCCGGCGGGGTCTTCTAGCACAGATACGCAGTATTTT
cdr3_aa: CASSPAGSSSTDTQYF

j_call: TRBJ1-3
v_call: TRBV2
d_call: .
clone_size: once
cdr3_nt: TGTGCCAGAGACCATAAACAGGGAAACACCATATATTTT
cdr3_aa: CARDHKQGNTIYF

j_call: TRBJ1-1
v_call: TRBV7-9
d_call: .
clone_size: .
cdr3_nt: TGTGCCAGCAGCAAGAAACCTGGAGAAGCTTTCTTT
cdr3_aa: CASSKKPGEAFF